The clone carrying this TCR beta chain was found a few times. The antigen remains unidentified. The study reverse transcribed the entire isolated RNA, so it sequenced expressed TCRB transcripts. This table comes from immunoSEQ multiplex PCR, and its TCRdb copy is limited to in-frame clones, with some not included. In the table there are around 650,000 clones, roughly 12% of which are singletons. The record originates from a study of beta chain features in type 1 diabetes. Study-level findings and limits: Moderate but significant shortening of TCRB CDR3s was recorded in all four CD4+ subsets from Type 1 diabetes patients.

This CDR3 contains 14 residues. V dropped 0 bases and J dropped 8 bases, with 9 bases sitting between them. Germline CDR1 reads SGHTS; CDR2 reads YDEGEE. Material for sequencing was naive CD4+ T cells from blood. This chain uses TRBV5-8 with TRBJ1-6, with D unresolved. This receptor was obtained from a man aged 25-40 years with type 1 diabetes. In nucleotides, the CDR3 is TGTGCCAGCAGCTTGGAGGTTAGAGATTCACCCCTCCACTTT. Its translation: CASSLEVRDSPLHF.